This TCR beta chain was profiled in a study of CD8 T cells in ankylosing spondylitis. General observations from the study: Researchers report that disease-linked clones proved CD8+ and relatively rare in peripheral blood. Seven or eight highly homologous variants formed a TCR beta motif that appeared characteristic of ankylosing spondylitis blood. Disease-linked clones were reportedly significantly enriched in matched ankylosing spondylitis synovial fluid.

This CDR3 is 16 amino acids long. In germline, CDR1 is DFQATT, CDR2 SNEGSKA (reference sequence). Trimming took 3 bases from V and 4 from J; bases not matched to a gene: 12. Comment on this clonotype: Its antigen is currently unknown.

By quantitative 5'-RACE with molecular barcodes, the TCR beta libraries were made. TCRdb called the 5' RACE reads again in MiXCR, with one record for every CDR3 protein. The sample lists hundreds of thousands of distinct CDR3 sequences, less than 25% seen once, with about 4% in the top ten. The specimen was blood, either unsorted or a sorted T cell fraction (not recorded which). This chain joins TRBV20-1 and TRBJ2-1, with 7 positions matching TRBD2. The TCR comes from a female donor with ankylosing spondylitis or in good health (not recorded which). CDR3 bases: TGCAGTGCTAGTGACCTAGGACTAGGGGTTTACAATGAGCAGTTCTTC. This encodes CSASDLGLGVYNEQFF.